This T cell receptor (beta chain) was found in a study of blood T cell repertoires in COVID-19. Per the study methods: Amplifying reference gene primers gave estimates of nucleated cell counts. Measured with immunoSEQ multiplex PCR; TCRdb has only the in-frame clones, and not every one. Clone size and V and J calls were adopted from that table, with D and trimming inferred from the DNA. This sample has some 190,000 clones; about 83% occur once, and the top ten carry 3% to 3.5%. Cohort assignment relied on participant-reported clinical history. Exposed enrollees encountered a COVID-19 case at some point within 2 weeks before study entry. V trimming: 4 bases; J trimming: 7 bases; junction bases outside the gene matches: 11. Germline assignment: CDR1 MGHRA and CDR2 YSYEKL. The length of the CDR3 is 17 residues.

This TCR came from a woman in her 30s who had been exposed to COVID-19. The V call is TRBV4-1, the J call TRBJ2-1, with TRBD1 matching over 12 bases. Sequenced input: PBMCs or T cells enriched from blood (not recorded which). CDR3 in DNA: TGCGCCAGCAGCCCCGCCCCGGGACAGGGGGCGAGGAATGAGCAGTTCTTC. Translation gives CASSPAPGQGARNEQFF.